This entry is about one TCR beta chain. Its antigen is still unknown. The data derive from a study of cytomegalovirus exposure and HLA in healthy donors. In the study overall: Among 350 to 500 genotyped donors, approximately 80% fell in the Caucasian-associated ancestry cluster.

Study results and caveats: Data from an earlier analysis indicated that most TCR beta V segments were productive either about 87% or about 30% of the time. A highly shared variant cluster was judged a likely technical artifact.

At collection, donors were nominally healthy, but unrecorded immune exposures were probable. V lost 0 bases, J lost 0 bases, and 3 bases stayed unmatched. Germline CDR1 and CDR2: SQVTM and ANQGSEA. CDR3 length: 15 amino acids. The PCR used 60 Vbeta and 13 Jbeta primers. Data came from immunoSEQ multiplex PCR; TCRdb stores just in-frame clones and leaves some out. Of 130,000 or so clones listed, more than 60% were seen once; the top ten hold around 2.1%. The sample taken for sequencing was PBMCs. V and J are TRBV29-1 and TRBJ1-2, with TRBD1 matching over 8 bases. The clonotype originates from a woman in her 40s in good health and CMV-seropositive. The CDR3 sequence is CSVEDGQGPNYGYTF. CDR3 in DNA: TGCAGCGTTGAAGACGGACAGGGTCCTAACTATGGCTACACCTTC.